The entry below describes one TCR beta chain. With V trimmed by 7 bases and J by 1 base, 6 bases remained unmatched. The length of the CDR3 is 14 residues. Germline values: CDR1 ENHRY, CDR2 SYGVKD. This sample was included in a study of blood T cell repertoires in COVID-19. About the research overall: In each case, the material was cDNA or gDNA derived from T cells, B-cell-depleted T cells, or PBMCs.

Profiled with immunoSEQ multiplex PCR; TCRdb holds only in-frame clones, not every one. The sample includes about 130,000 clones, about 87% of them seen just once. The receptor comes from a man in his fifties with active COVID-19. V usage is TRBV10-3 and J usage is TRBJ1-1; 7 positions agree with TRBD1. Sequencing was done on a sample of peripheral blood. The CDR3: CAIMGDSGNTEAFF. The CDR3, as DNA: TGTGCCATCATGGGGGACAGTGGGAACACTGAAGCTTTCTTT.